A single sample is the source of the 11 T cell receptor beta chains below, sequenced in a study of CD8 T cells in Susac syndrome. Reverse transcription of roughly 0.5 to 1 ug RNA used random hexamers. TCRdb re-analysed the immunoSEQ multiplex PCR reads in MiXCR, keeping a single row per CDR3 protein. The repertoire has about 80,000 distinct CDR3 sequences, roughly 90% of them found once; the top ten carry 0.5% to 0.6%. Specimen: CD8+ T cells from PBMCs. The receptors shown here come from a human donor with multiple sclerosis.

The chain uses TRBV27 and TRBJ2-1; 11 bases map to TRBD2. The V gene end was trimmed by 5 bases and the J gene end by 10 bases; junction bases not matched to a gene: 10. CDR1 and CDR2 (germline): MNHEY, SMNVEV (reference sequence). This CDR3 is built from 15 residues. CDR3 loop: CASSLSGGALGEQFF. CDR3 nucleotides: TGTGCCAGCAGTCTTAGCGGGGGGGCCCTCGGCGAGCAGTTCTTC.

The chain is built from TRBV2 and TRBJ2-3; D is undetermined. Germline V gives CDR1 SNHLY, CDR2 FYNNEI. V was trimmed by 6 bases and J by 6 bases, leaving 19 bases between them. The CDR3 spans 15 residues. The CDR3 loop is CASSPFRPGRDTQYF. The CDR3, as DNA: TGTGCCAGCAGCCCCTTTCGACCTGGGCGGGATACGCAGTATTTT.

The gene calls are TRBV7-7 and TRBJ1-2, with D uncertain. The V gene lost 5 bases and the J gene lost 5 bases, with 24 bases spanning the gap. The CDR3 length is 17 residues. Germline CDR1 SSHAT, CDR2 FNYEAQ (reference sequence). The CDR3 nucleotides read TGTGCCAGCAGCGGTACTCGAGGCCTTCTCAGGAAGTATGGCTACACCTTC. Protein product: CASSGTRGLLRKYGYTF. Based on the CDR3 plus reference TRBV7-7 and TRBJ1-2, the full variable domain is GAGVSQSPRYKVTKRGQDVTLRCDPISSHATLYWYQQALGQGPEFLTYFNYEAQPDKSGLPSDRFSAERPEGSISTLTIQRTEQRDSAMYRCASSGTRGLLRKYGYTFGSGTRLTVV.

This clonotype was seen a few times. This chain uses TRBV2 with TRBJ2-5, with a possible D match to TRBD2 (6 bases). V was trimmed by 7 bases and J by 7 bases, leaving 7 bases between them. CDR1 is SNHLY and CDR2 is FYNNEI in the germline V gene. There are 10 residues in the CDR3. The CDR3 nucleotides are TGTGCCAGCAACGGGGGGACCCAGTACTTC. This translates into CASNGGTQYF.

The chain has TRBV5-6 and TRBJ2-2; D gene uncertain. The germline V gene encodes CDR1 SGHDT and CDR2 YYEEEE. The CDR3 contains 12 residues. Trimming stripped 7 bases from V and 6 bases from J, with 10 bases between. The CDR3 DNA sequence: TGTGCCAGCCTGAGAGGTCCCGGGGAGCTGTTTTTT. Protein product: CASLRGPGELFF.

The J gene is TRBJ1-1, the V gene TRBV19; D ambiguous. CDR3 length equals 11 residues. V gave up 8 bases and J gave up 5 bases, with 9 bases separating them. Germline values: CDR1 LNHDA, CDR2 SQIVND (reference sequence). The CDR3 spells CASGFNTEAFF. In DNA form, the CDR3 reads TGTGCCAGTGGATTCAATACTGAAGCTTTCTTT.

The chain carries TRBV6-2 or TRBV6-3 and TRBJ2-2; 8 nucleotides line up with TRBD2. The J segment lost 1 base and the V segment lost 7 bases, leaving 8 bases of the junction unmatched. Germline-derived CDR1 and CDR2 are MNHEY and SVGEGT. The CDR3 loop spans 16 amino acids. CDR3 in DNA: TGTGCCAGCAAATCGTGGCTAGCGGGGAACACCGGGGAGCTGTTTTTT. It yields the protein CASKSWLAGNTGELFF.

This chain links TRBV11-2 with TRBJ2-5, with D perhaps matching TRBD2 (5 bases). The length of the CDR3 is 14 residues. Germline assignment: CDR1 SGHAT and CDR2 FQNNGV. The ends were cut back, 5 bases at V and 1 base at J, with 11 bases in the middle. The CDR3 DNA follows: TGTGCCAGCAGCCCCCCGGAGGCCCAAGAGACCCAGTACTTC. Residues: CASSPPEAQETQYF.

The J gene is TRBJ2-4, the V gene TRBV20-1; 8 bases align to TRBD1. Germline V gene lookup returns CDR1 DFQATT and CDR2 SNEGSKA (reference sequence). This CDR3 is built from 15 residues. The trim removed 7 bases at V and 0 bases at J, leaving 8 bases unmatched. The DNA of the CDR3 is TGCAGTGGGACAGGGTACCTCCTAGCCAAAAACATTCAGTACTTC. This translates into CSGTGYLLAKNIQYF.

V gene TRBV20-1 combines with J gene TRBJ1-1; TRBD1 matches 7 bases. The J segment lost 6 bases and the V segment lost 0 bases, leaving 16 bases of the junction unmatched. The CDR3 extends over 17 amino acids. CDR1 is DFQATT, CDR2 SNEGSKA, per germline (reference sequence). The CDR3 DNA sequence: TGCAGTGCTAGAGATAGGGAAATGACAGGGTGGCTGGCTGAAGCTTTCTTT. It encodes CSARDREMTGWLAEAFF.

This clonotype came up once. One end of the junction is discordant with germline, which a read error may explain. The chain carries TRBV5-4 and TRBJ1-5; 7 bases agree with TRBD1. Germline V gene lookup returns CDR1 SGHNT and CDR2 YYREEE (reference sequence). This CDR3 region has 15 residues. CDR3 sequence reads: CASSTDREMNHPQHF. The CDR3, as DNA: TGTGCCAGCAGCACCGACAGGGAGATGAATCACCCCCAGCATTTT.